The rows below give T cell receptor beta chains drawn from one sample of a study of blood T cell repertoires in COVID-19. Sequencing used immunoSEQ multiplex PCR; TCRdb keeps in-frame clones, though not all of them. The sample has 280,000 or so clones, approximately 85% seen once. Sequencing was done on a sample of PBMCs or T cells enriched from blood (not recorded which). The receptor set was obtained from a man aged 25-45 years who had recovered from COVID-19. CDR3s include the opening cysteine and the closing phenylalanine or tryptophan. Each record gives: D gene, clone size, V gene, J gene, CDR3 protein, CDR3 DNA. The D gene is left open where the match is weak. Expanded clones get a size class; other rows say once, few or many, or leave the size out.

>.|.|TRBV7-3|TRBJ1-1
CASSLLGGASTEAFF
TGTGCCAGCAGCTTATTGGGAGGGGCCAGCACTGAAGCTTTCTTT
>TRBD1|.|TRBV9|TRBJ1-2
CASSDQTGDYGYTF
TGTGCCAGCAGCGACCAGACAGGGGACTATGGCTACACCTTC
>TRBD1|.|TRBV3-1/TRBV3-2|TRBJ1-6
CASSQPGQHSPLHF
TGTGCCAGCAGCCAACCGGGACAGCATTCACCCCTCCACTTT
>.|.|TRBV3-1/TRBV3-2|TRBJ2-7
CASSQISRGPHEQYF
TGTGCCAGCAGCCAAATCAGCAGGGGCCCCCACGAGCAGTACTTC
>.|.|TRBV2|TRBJ2-3
CASSATDTQYF
TGTGCCAGCAGTGCGACAGATACGCAGTATTTT
>.|.|TRBV11-2|TRBJ2-1
CASSLVNNEQFF
TGTGCCAGCAGCTTAGTTAACAATGAGCAGTTCTTC
>TRBD2|.|TRBV11-2|TRBJ2-1
CASSLRGDYNYNEQFF
TGTGCCAGCAGCTTACGGGGGGACTATAACTACAATGAGCAGTTCTTC
>.|.|TRBV30|TRBJ1-1
CAWSGRYVTEAFF
TGTGCCTGGTCGGGTCGATATGTCACTGAAGCTTTCTTT
>.|.|TRBV7-8|TRBJ2-5
CASSLVSQETQYF
TGTGCCAGCAGCTTAGTCAGCCAAGAGACCCAGTACTTC
>.|few|TRBV9|TRBJ2-1
CASSSRRKEGQFF
TGTGCCAGCAGCTCCCGGAGAAAAGAGGGGCAGTTCTTC
>.|.|TRBV5-4|TRBJ1-2
CASNMRAALNYGYTF
TGTGCCAGCAACATGAGGGCAGCTTTAAACTATGGCTACACCTTC
>TRBD2|.|TRBV6-4|TRBJ2-3
CASSDGGGAADTQYF
TGTGCCAGCAGTGATGGCGGGGGGGCCGCAGATACGCAGTATTTT
>.|once|TRBV7-8|TRBJ1-4
CASSFGGEKLFF
TGTGCCAGCAGTTTTGGGGGGGAAAAACTGTTTTTT
>TRBD1|.|TRBV29-1|TRBJ2-7
CSVEQSGTGGDEQYF
TGCAGCGTTGAACAGAGCGGGACAGGGGGCGACGAGCAGTACTTC
>TRBD2|.|TRBV27|TRBJ2-7
CASRAGGAYEQYF
TGTGCCAGCCGAGCGGGGGGCGCCTACGAGCAGTACTTC
>TRBD2|.|TRBV27|TRBJ2-7
CASSGAGVPIGEQYF
TGTGCCAGCAGTGGCGCGGGGGTCCCGATTGGGGAGCAGTACTTC
>TRBD2|.|TRBV4-1|TRBJ2-5
CASSQGPSGVQETQYF
TGCGCCAGCAGCCAAGGGCCTAGCGGGGTTCAAGAGACCCAGTACTTC
>.|few|TRBV7-2|TRBJ1-5
CASSLGVNQPQHF
TGTGCCAGCAGCTTAGGAGTCAATCAGCCCCAGCATTTT
>.|.|TRBV3-1/TRBV3-2|TRBJ2-4
CASSRDILAKNIQYF
TGTGCCAGCAGCCGGGACATTTTAGCCAAAAACATTCAGTACTTC
>.|.|TRBV19|TRBJ2-2
CASTPGQGVGGELFF
TGTGCCAGTACCCCAGGTCAGGGTGTTGGCGGGGAGCTGTTTTTT
>TRBD1|.|TRBV7-7|TRBJ1-6
CASSPGQGGTGRGSPLHF
TGTGCTAGCAGTCCGGGGCAGGGAGGGACAGGCAGGGGGTCACCCCTCCACTTT
>.|.|TRBV6-5|TRBJ2-2
CAISGGQVTGELFF
TGTGCCATCTCGGGGGGCCAGGTCACCGGGGAGCTGTTTTTT
>TRBD2|.|TRBV7-2|TRBJ2-2
CASSSPGLANTGELFF
TGTGCCAGCAGCTCTCCGGGACTAGCGAACACCGGGGAGCTGTTTTTT
>.|.|TRBV19|TRBJ1-1
CASRYRVDTEAFF
TGTGCCAGTAGGTACAGGGTTGACACTGAAGCTTTCTTT
>.|.|TRBV6-1|TRBJ1-4
CASSDHAWRANEKLFF
TGTGCCAGCAGTGACCATGCTTGGCGGGCTAATGAAAAACTGTTTTTT
>TRBD2|.|TRBV7-8|TRBJ2-4
CASSPAGGNIQYF
TGTGCCAGCAGCCCGGCGGGGGGGAACATTCAGTACTTC
>.|.|TRBV15|TRBJ1-4
CATSRGTEEKLFF
TGTGCCACCAGCAGAGGGACAGAAGAAAAACTGTTTTTT
>TRBD1|.|TRBV7-9|TRBJ1-1
CASSPQDRRNTEAFF
TGTGCCAGCAGCCCCCAGGACAGGAGGAACACTGAAGCTTTCTTT
>.|.|TRBV24-1|TRBJ1-3
CATSDRGATGNTIYF
TGTGCCACCAGTGATCGGGGGGCAACTGGAAACACCATATATTTT
>TRBD2|.|TRBV27|TRBJ2-7
CASSFTGGGRHEQYF
TGTGCCAGCAGTTTTACCGGGGGGGGGCGTCACGAGCAGTACTTC
>TRBD1|.|TRBV5-1|TRBJ1-3
CASRARPQGASLGSGNTIYF
TGCGCCAGCAGGGCCAGACCCCAGGGGGCGTCTTTGGGATCTGGAAACACCATATATTTT
>.|.|TRBV11-2|TRBJ2-7
CASSLESGGYEQYF
TGTGCCAGCAGCTTAGAGAGTGGAGGCTACGAGCAGTACTTC
>TRBD1|.|TRBV10-3|TRBJ1-2
CAISRTGETAGYTF
TGTGCCATCAGTCGGACAGGGGAGACGGCTGGCTACACCTTC
>.|.|TRBV2|TRBJ1-2
CASSDQMGVYGYTF
TGTGCCAGCAGTGATCAGATGGGAGTCTATGGCTACACCTTC
>.|.|TRBV30|TRBJ2-3
CAWSGSRLADTQYF
TGTGCCTGGAGCGGTAGCAGATTAGCAGATACGCAGTATTTT
>TRBD2|once|TRBV2|TRBJ2-7
CAFKGRDLDEQYF
TGTGCCTTCAAAGGGAGGGACTTGGACGAGCAGTACTTC
>.|.|TRBV14|TRBJ2-1
CASSITYLTRPYNEQFF
TGTGCCAGCAGCATCACCTATCTAACGAGGCCCTACAATGAGCAGTTCTTC
>TRBD1|.|TRBV5-4|TRBJ1-1
CASRSTGGNTEAFF
TGTGCCAGCAGGTCCACAGGGGGGAACACTGAAGCTTTCTTT
>.|.|TRBV16|TRBJ1-1
CASSQWTREEAEAFF
TGTGCCAGCAGCCAATGGACCCGGGAGGAGGCTGAAGCTTTCTTT